Each of the 11 T cell receptor beta chains below was sequenced from the same sample in a study of spatial heterogeneity in lung cancer. General study results and limits: Higher tumor mutation counts went along with higher counts of expanded intratumoral alpha and beta TCRs.

These receptors' antigens are unknown. Sample time point: sample taken at primary tumor resection. TCRdb re-derived calls from the 5' RACE reads in MiXCR, one entry per CDR3 protein. The table records a few hundred distinct CDR3 sequences, about a tenth of them present only once. The specimen comprised lung tumor tissue, sampled at surgery. Every receptor here comes from a female donor with early-stage non-small cell lung cancer.

By sample fraction, this clonotype is medium-sized. The chain couples TRBV6-5 to TRBJ2-2; D gene ambiguous. This CDR3 contains 15 residues. Germline loops: CDR1 MNHEY, CDR2 SVGAGI. Trimming stripped 5 bases from V and 2 bases from J, with 12 bases between. The CDR3 region has the DNA TGTGCCAGCAGTGCCCGACTCCGAAACACCGGGGAGCTGTTTTTT. Translating gives CASSARLRNTGELFF.

This clonotype is labeled as large. The gene calls are TRBV7-2 and TRBJ1-1, with 11 bases fitting TRBD1. CDR1 is SGHTA and CDR2 is FQGNSA in the germline V gene. J lost 2 bases, V lost 5 bases, and 13 bases had no gene match. The CDR3 contains 18 residues. In DNA, the CDR3 is TGTGCCAGCAGCACCTGGACAGGGGGCTTGGACAGAAACACTGAAGCTTTCTTT. This encodes CASSTWTGGLDRNTEAFF.

By frequency in the sample, this clonotype is large. The rearrangement links TRBV29-1 to TRBJ2-7; the match to TRBD2 covers 8 bases. The CDR3 spans 13 residues. Trimming at V came to 6 bases and at J to 2 bases, leaving 6 bases not matched to a gene. The V gene's germline CDR1 is SQVTM and CDR2 ANQGSEA. The CDR3 region has the DNA TGCAGCGTCACGCCCGGGAGGGCCTACGAGCAGTACTTC. Encoded protein: CSVTPGRAYEQYF.

This clonotype counts as medium-sized. This rearrangement joins TRBV21-1 to TRBJ2-7; the table's D call TRBD1 went unverified against the DNA. TRBV21-1 is designated a pseudogene. The CDR3 has 15 amino acids. The CDR3 region is CASSKPGYTYYEQYF. The CDR3 DNA sequence: TGTGCCAGCAGCAAGCCGGGTTACACCTACTACGAGCAGTACTTC.

Relative to its sample, this clonotype is medium-sized. The DNA for the CDR3 is TGTGCCAGCTCACCACTTGCAGGGGAGACCCAGTACTTC. It encodes CASSPLAGETQYF. This chain connects TRBV18 to TRBJ2-5, with a weak D call TRBD1 (5 bases). The CDR3 is 13 amino acids. Per the germline V gene, CDR1 is KGHSH and CDR2 is LQKENI. Trimming cost V 1 base and J 5 bases, with 8 bases left between them.

The chain recombines TRBV7-4 with TRBJ1-4; D may be TRBD1 (6 bases). Trimming stripped 5 bases from V and 0 bases from J, with 10 bases between. This CDR3 has 15 amino acids. Germline values: CDR1 SGHVT, CDR2 SQSDAQ. The CDR3 here is CASSADRATNEKLFF. The CDR3 DNA reads TGTGCCAGCAGCGCGGACAGAGCAACTAATGAAAAACTGTTTTTT. Together with reference TRBV7-4 and TRBJ1-4, the CDR3 gives the full variable domain: GAGVSQSPRYKVAKRGRDVALRCDSISGHVTLYWYRQTLGQGSEVLTYSQSDAQRDKSGRPSGRFSAERPERSVSTLKIQRTEQGDSAVYLCASSADRATNEKLFFGSGTQLSVL.

Only a few counts were recorded for this clonotype. This chain connects TRBV29-1 to TRBJ2-4, with no clear D. CDR1 and CDR2 from the germline V gene are SQVTM and ANQGSEA. V lost 3 bases and J 6 bases, leaving 9 bases between the germline ends. The CDR3 has 12 residues. The CDR3 nucleotides are TGCAGCGTTGAGGTACAGACAAACATTCAGTACTTC. Its translation: CSVEVQTNIQYF.

This clonotype is labeled large. This chain joins TRBV18 and TRBJ1-5; D is perhaps TRBD1 (5 bases). Trimming removed 0 bases from V and 4 bases from J, with 10 bases in between. From germline, CDR1 is KGHSH and CDR2 LQKENI. The CDR3 is 15 residues long. CDR3 sequence reads: CASSPPPGGNQPQHF. CDR3 nucleotides: TGTGCCAGCTCACCACCCCCCGGGGGTAATCAGCCCCAGCATTTT. Combining the CDR3 with reference TRBV18 and TRBJ1-5 gives the whole variable domain NAGVMQNPRHLVRRRGQEARLRCSPMKGHSHVYWYRQLPEEGLKFMVYLQKENIIDESGMPKERFSAEFPKEGPSILRIQQVVRGDSAAYFCASSPPPGGNQPQHFGDGTRLSIL.

By sample fraction, this clonotype is large (0.1 to 1%). V gene TRBV6-6 combines with J gene TRBJ1-1; 9 positions match TRBD1. The CDR3 runs to 16 residues. Germline CDR1 and CDR2: MNHNY and SVGAGI (reference sequence). Unmatched junction bases numbered 7, after V lost 5 bases and J lost 0 bases. The CDR3 DNA follows: TGTGCCAGCAGTAAGACCGGGACAGGGATGAACACTGAAGCTTTCTTT. Translating gives CASSKTGTGMNTEAFF.

In its sample, this clonotype was seen a few times. The J gene is TRBJ1-2, the V gene TRBV11-2; weak D call: TRBD1 (5 bases). V dropped 1 base and J dropped 2 bases, with 17 bases sitting between them. The germline V gene has CDR1 SGHAT and CDR2 FQNNGV. The CDR3 runs to 17 residues. The CDR3 region has the DNA TGTGCCAGCAGCTTAGTTCCAGGGCTTCGTGAAAACTATGGCTACACCTTC. It yields the protein CASSLVPGLRENYGYTF.

This clonotype counts as large. The chain employs TRBV12-3 or TRBV12-4 and TRBJ1-5; D is undetermined. The V gene lost 3 bases and the J gene lost 0 bases, with 18 bases spanning the gap. The CDR3 loop spans 18 amino acids. The CDR3 DNA reads as TGTGCCAGCAGTTTGTCCCCACTAGGGCGGCGTAGCAATCAGCCCCAGCATTTT. Protein: CASSLSPLGRRSNQPQHF.